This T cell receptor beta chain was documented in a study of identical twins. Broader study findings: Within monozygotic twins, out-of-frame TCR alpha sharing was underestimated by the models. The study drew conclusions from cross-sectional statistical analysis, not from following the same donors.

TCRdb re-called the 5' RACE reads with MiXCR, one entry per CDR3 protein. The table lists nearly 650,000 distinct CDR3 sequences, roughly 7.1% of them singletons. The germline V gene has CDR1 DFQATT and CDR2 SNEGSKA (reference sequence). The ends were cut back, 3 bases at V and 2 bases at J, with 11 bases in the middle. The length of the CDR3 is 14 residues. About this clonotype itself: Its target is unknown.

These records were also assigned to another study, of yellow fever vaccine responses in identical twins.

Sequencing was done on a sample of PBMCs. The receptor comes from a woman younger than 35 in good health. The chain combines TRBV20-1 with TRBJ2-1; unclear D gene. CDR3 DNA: TGCAGTGCTAGGCCAAGAACAACCTACAATGAGCAGTTCTTC. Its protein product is CSARPRTTYNEQFF.